This entry lists 6 T cell receptor beta chains sequenced from one sample in a study of OX40 agonist ivuxolimab in advanced cancers. The method was immunoSEQ multiplex PCR; TCRdb's version includes in-frame clones alone and lacks a portion of them. The sample holds around 95,000 clones, 89% seen once. Specimen: CD4+ or CD8+ T cells sorted from blood, collected in a trial of the OX40 agonist ivuxolimab. These receptors came from an adult with an advanced solid tumor such as melanoma, head and neck, liver or kidney cancer.

This clone was detected a few times. V gene TRBV6-5 combines with J gene TRBJ2-1, with a weak D call TRBD2 (6 bases). The CDR3 length is 11 residues. Germline V lookup: CDR1 MNHEY, CDR2 SVGAGI. V lost 7 bases, J lost 10 bases, and 11 bases lay in between. The CDR3 DNA reads TGTGCCAGCACATTCCTAGCGGAGCAGTTCTTC. It codes for CASTFLAEQFF.

The rearrangement uses TRBV10-3 and TRBJ1-5; TRBD1 is a possible D gene (5 bases). V was cut by 8 bases and J by 0 bases, with 11 bases left in between. The CDR3 is 14 amino acids. Germline loops: CDR1 ENHRY, CDR2 SYGVKD. The CDR3: CAIRGVSSNQPQHF. CDR3 coding DNA: TGTGCCATCCGAGGGGTCTCTAGCAATCAGCCCCAGCATTTT.

This clone occurred once. The chain has TRBV13 and TRBJ2-2; 7 bases are a match to TRBD1. Per the germline V gene, CDR1 is PRHDT and CDR2 is FYEKMQ (reference sequence). The CDR3 covers 15 residues. The J segment lost 1 base and the V segment lost 5 bases, leaving 4 bases of the junction unmatched. CDR3 bases: TGTGCCAGCAGCGCAGGGGGTATGAACACCGGGGAGCTGTTTTTT. This translates into CASSAGGMNTGELFF.

This clone came up a few times. The chain carries TRBV2 and TRBJ2-2; TRBD2 matches 7 bases. This CDR3 contains 15 residues. V shed 0 bases, J shed 2 bases, and the junction held 0 bases outside the gene matches. From germline, CDR1 is SNHLY and CDR2 FYNNEI. CDR3: CASSEAGLNTGELFF. The CDR3 nucleotides are TGTGCCAGCAGTGAAGCGGGACTAAACACCGGGGAGCTGTTTTTT.

The chain uses TRBV7-7 and TRBJ2-1, with TRBD1 matching over 8 bases. The trim removed 4 bases at V and 5 bases at J, leaving 7 bases unmatched. There are 15 residues in the CDR3. The germline V gene encodes CDR1 SSHAT and CDR2 FNYEAQ (reference sequence). The CDR3 here is CASSSDRGLDNEQFF. CDR3 nucleotide sequence: TGTGCCAGCAGCTCCGACAGGGGTCTCGACAATGAGCAGTTCTTC.

Written as DNA, the CDR3 is TGTGCCAGCAGCACCAACAGGGGGCAGAGAGTCCAGTGGGAGCAGTACTTC. Protein sequence: CASSTNRGQRVQWEQYF. The V gene is TRBV11-2, the J gene TRBJ2-7; 9 positions match TRBD1. The junction had 18 bases not matched to a gene; V was cut back by 5 bases and J by 7 bases. This CDR3 is built from 17 residues. Looked up from germline, CDR1 is SGHAT and CDR2 is FQNNGV.